The present entry profiles one TCR beta chain with its context. This clone was seen once. This receptor's antigen is unknown. Base quality data are lacking; no much larger clone is found one base away. Trimming accounts for 3 bases at V and 2 bases at J, while the number of junction bases matched to no gene is 11. Reading the germline V gene (reference sequence) gives CDR1 MNHEY and CDR2 SMNVEV. The CDR3 holds 19 amino acids from the cysteine to the phenylalanine. Here the CDR3 DNA is all that survives: 57 bases in frame from base 1. The data are from a study of PD-1 blockade in classical Hodgkin lymphoma (dated by TCRdb to the early 2020s). Background on the whole study: Nivolumab dosing was 3 mg/kg intravenously every 2 weeks, continuing until either disease progression or unacceptable toxicity. The study used CyTOF and TCR beta sequencing to define a peripheral blood immune signature of response to PD-1 blockade in classical Hodgkin lymphoma.

What the research found in general, with its limitations: A significant rise by C4D1 was seen in CD4+ but not CD8+ TCR diversity (p=0.0027 vs p=0.16), with the rise being most apparent in complete responders (p=0.02). Baseline TCR diversity was reported as lower in newly diagnosed patients than in healthy donors, and lower still in relapsed/refractory patients. Lower diversity was observed in patients in whom nivolumab was started less than 1 year after ASCT, and these patients were excluded from later analyses so that confounding by immune reconstitution would be avoided. The study covered only a single clinical trial cohort, and the causes of the repertoire differences, possibly disease activity or prior therapy, were still not defined. Among trial patients, those achieving complete response had baseline diversity similar to that of newly diagnosed patients, while diversity was significantly lower in partial responders and progressors.

Explained via the paper, the time point label denotes: cycle 1 day 1 (C1D1), immediately before nivolumab initiation. All trial patients had relapsed after autologous stem cell transplantation, with cohorts A, B and C differing in prior brentuximab vedotin exposure. A total of around 59 patients with relapsed/refractory classical Hodgkin lymphoma made up the trial cohort, and each patient's best overall response was complete response, partial response or progressive disease. Single-agent nivolumab was administered to trial patients in the multi-cohort phase II CheckMate 205 trial. An independent review committee assessed best overall response by applying the 2007 International Working Group response criteria. Trial PBMCs were obtained immediately prior to nivolumab initiation (C1D1) and on therapy at cycle 2 day 1 and cycle 4 day 1. Peripheral blood was collected in 8 mL Vacutainer Cell Preparation Tubes, from which PBMCs were isolated by centrifugation and then cryopreserved.

Genomic DNA was isolated using the Qiagen DNeasy kit from unsorted PBMCs as well as from negatively selected CD4+ and CD8+ fractions. TCR beta CDR3 regions were subjected to amplification by immunoSEQ multiplex PCR with primers that anneal to V and J segments. Amplification bias was minimized using a synthetic immune receptor repertoire, and residual bias was removed computationally after sequencing. As for how the authors treated the data: Custom Python scripts were used to quantify repertoire diversity as the Shannon entropy index. Unsorted, CD4+ and CD8+ repertoires were analyzed separately, except for combined analyses in which CD4+ and CD8+ sequences were merged in silico. Clonal expansion was defined as at least a 2-fold frequency increase after treatment relative to C1D1, with a pseudocount of 0.5 for undetected baseline clones. Clones with 0 or 1 copy at C1D1 were defined as singleton clones, while clones with 2 or more copies were defined as non-singleton clones. By matching protein sequences in sorted samples from the same patient, clones expanded in unsorted samples were annotated as CD4+, CD8+ or unknown. Wilcoxon tests on paired samples were used to test changes in diversity from C1D1 to C4D1. The source is immuneACCESS, and TCRdb retained only in-frame sequences with V and J called. Part of the clones is not carried over; for the studies checked, unresolved V genes explain less than half of this, and the remainder is unexplained. V and J calls and clone size are those listed in that table; D and trimming were worked out from the DNA. This sample gives some 100,000 clones in total; 92% of them show up just once. 2.5% to 3.5% of the sample is in the top ten clones.

This receptor chain uses TRBV27 and TRBJ2-1; 12 bases in the middle match TRBD1. The sample here was peripheral blood mononuclear cells (PBMCs), taken at baseline. The clonotype was recovered from a human donor with classical Hodgkin lymphoma. The DNA sequence is TGTGCCAGCAGTTTGATTCGGGACAGGGGGCCTTTTACCTACAATGAGCAGTTCTTC. Translation gives CASSLIRDRGPFTYNEQFF.